These T cell receptor beta chains were read from a single sample in a study of CD8+ T cells in alopecia areata. The protocol was immunoSEQ multiplex PCR, while the TCRdb copy is restricted to in-frame clones and leaves out a portion. The table lists around 200,000 clones, around 66% of them singletons, with 3.5% to 5% in the top ten. Specimen: CD4+ T cells sorted from blood, collected at week 4, from a patient treated with tofacitinib. These TCRs come from a human donor with alopecia areata. The CDR3 runs from the conserved cysteine through the conserved F or W. The order of the fields is V gene, clone size, D gene, J gene, CDR3 protein, CDR3 DNA. The D gene is left open where the match is weak. Size is omitted from some rows. Given values are once, few, many or a class for expanded clones.

V gene: TRBV4-3; clone size: NA; D gene: NA; J gene: TRBJ1-6; CDR3 protein: CASSPRVAGRGGPSNSPLHF; CDR3 DNA: TGCGCCAGCAGCCCGAGGGTGGCCGGCCGCGGGGGGCCGAGTAATTCACCCCTCCACTTT
V gene: TRBV7-2; clone size: NA; D gene: NA; J gene: TRBJ1-5; CDR3 protein: CASSLSGNDQPQHF; CDR3 DNA: TGTGCCAGCAGCTTATCAGGGAACGATCAGCCCCAGCATTTT
V gene: TRBV4-2; clone size: NA; D gene: NA; J gene: TRBJ1-5; CDR3 protein: CASSLYSGNQPQHF; CDR3 DNA: TGTGCCAGCAGTCTGTACAGTGGCAATCAGCCCCAGCATTTT
V gene: TRBV19; clone size: NA; D gene: NA; J gene: TRBJ2-1; CDR3 protein: CASSITGARSNEQFF; CDR3 DNA: TGTGCCAGTAGTATAACCGGGGCACGATCCAATGAGCAGTTCTTC
V gene: TRBV13; clone size: NA; D gene: TRBD2; J gene: TRBJ2-5; CDR3 protein: CASSPGLAGPGAQYF; CDR3 DNA: TGTGCCAGCAGCCCGGGACTAGCGGGTCCGGGGGCCCAGTACTTC
V gene: TRBV7-2; clone size: few; D gene: NA; J gene: TRBJ2-3; CDR3 protein: CASSTTTRADTQYF; CDR3 DNA: TGTGCCAGCAGCACCACGACAAGGGCAGATACGCAGTATTTT
V gene: TRBV4-1; clone size: NA; D gene: NA; J gene: TRBJ1-5; CDR3 protein: CASSQRQGWGNQPQHF; CDR3 DNA: TGCGCCAGCAGCCAAAGGCAGGGCTGGGGCAATCAGCCCCAGCATTTT
V gene: TRBV10-3; clone size: NA; D gene: NA; J gene: TRBJ1-5; CDR3 protein: CAISGAGRGNQPQHF; CDR3 DNA: TGTGCCATCAGTGGAGCGGGCAGGGGCAATCAGCCCCAGCATTTT
V gene: TRBV29-1; clone size: few; D gene: TRBD2; J gene: TRBJ2-3; CDR3 protein: CSVDRGGTDTQYF; CDR3 DNA: TGCAGCGTTGATCGGGGGGGGACAGATACGCAGTATTTT
V gene: TRBV18; clone size: NA; D gene: TRBD1; J gene: TRBJ2-1; CDR3 protein: CASSPGQGTGNEQFF; CDR3 DNA: TGTGCCAGCTCACCTGGACAGGGGACGGGGAATGAGCAGTTCTTC
V gene: TRBV10-3; clone size: NA; D gene: TRBD1; J gene: TRBJ2-1; CDR3 protein: CATGGQGYGNEQFF; CDR3 DNA: TGTGCCACCGGGGGACAGGGGTATGGTAATGAGCAGTTCTTC
V gene: TRBV29-1; clone size: few; D gene: TRBD1; J gene: TRBJ2-2; CDR3 protein: CSVGGTGNTGELFF; CDR3 DNA: TGCAGCGTTGGCGGGACAGGGAACACCGGGGAGCTGTTTTTT
V gene: TRBV11-1; clone size: NA; D gene: TRBD2; J gene: TRBJ2-1; CDR3 protein: CASSLRAGYSRTEQFF; CDR3 DNA: TGTGCCAGCAGCTTGCGAGCGGGGTATTCGAGGACTGAGCAGTTCTTC